One and the same sample provided the 5 T cell receptor beta chains below, sequenced in a study of CD8+CD57+ T cells in acquired aplastic anemia. TCR beta VDJ combinations and CDR3 sequences were profiled from genomic DNA. TCRdb reprocessed the reads with MiXCR, giving one entry per CDR3 protein. The sample holds some 82,000 distinct CDR3 sequences, approximately 46% seen once. What was sequenced was sorted CD4+, CD8+, or CD8+CD57+ T cells (not recorded which) from PBMCs. Receptors originate from a human donor in good health, serving as a control.

V is TRBV27 and J is TRBJ2-1, with 7 bases fitting TRBD2. Germline CDR1 MNHEY, CDR2 SMNVEV (reference sequence). This CDR3 comprises 15 residues. V dropped 3 bases and J dropped 8; count of bases not matched to a gene: 10. This CDR3 reads CASSFRAGEGDEQFF. As DNA, the CDR3 is TGTGCCAGCAGTTTCCGGGCGGGAGAGGGCGATGAGCAGTTCTTC.

This chain joins TRBV2 and TRBJ2-7; D gene uncertain. Trimming shortened V by 8 bases and J by 1 base, and 12 bases separated the two germline ends. The germline V gene has CDR1 SNHLY and CDR2 FYNNEI. The CDR3 has 13 amino acids. Here the CDR3 reads CASVPASSYEQYF. Here the CDR3 DNA reads TGTGCCAGCGTACCCGCGTCGTCCTACGAGCAGTACTTC.

The V call is TRBV20-1, the J call TRBJ2-7; no definite D call. This CDR3 spans 13 amino acids. Germline V lookup: CDR1 DFQATT, CDR2 SNEGSKA (reference sequence). Trimming removed 3 bases at V and 4 bases at J, with 13 bases between. In DNA form, the CDR3 reads TGCAGTGCTAGGGCAGACAAAATTTACGAGCAGTACTTC. It translates to CSARADKIYEQYF.

CDR3 residues: CASRENQGGRGYTF. For the CDR3, the DNA is TGTGCCAGCAGGGAGAATCAGGGAGGGCGAGGCTACACCTTC. The genes are TRBV12-3 or TRBV12-4 and TRBJ1-2, with D perhaps matching TRBD1 (5 bases). V gave up 6 bases and J gave up 8 bases, with 19 bases separating them. The CDR3 runs 14 residues.

This clonotype has a handful of counts. This chain uses TRBV2 with TRBJ1-5; D gene uncertain. Trimming removed 8 bases at V and 0 bases at J, with 11 bases between. The CDR3 spans 14 residues. CDR1 and CDR2 from the germline V gene are SNHLY and FYNNEI. CDR3 amino acids: CASASDYSNQPQHF. The CDR3 nucleotides read TGTGCCAGCGCCTCGGATTATAGCAATCAGCCCCAGCATTTT.